Listed below are T cell receptor beta chains from one sample, sequenced in a study of control samples from healthy donors and cancer patients. Repertoires were generated with immunoSEQ multiplex PCR, while TCRdb's copy carries only in-frame clones and drops some. This table has tens of thousands of clones, 94% appearing once. What was sequenced was blood. The receptors derive from a woman between 25 and 40 years old in good health. The CDR3 runs from the conserved cysteine through the conserved F or W. Each record gives: V gene, D gene, clone size, J gene, CDR3 DNA, CDR3 protein. D genes are given only for firm matches. A clone size is listed for some rows: how often the clone was seen (once, few, many), or a class if it is expanded.

V: TRBV11-3
D: -
size: -
J: TRBJ1-3
DNA: TGTGCCAGCAGCTTCCCACAGGGAAAAGGCTCTGGAAACACCATATATTTT
CDR3: CASSFPQGKGSGNTIYF

V: TRBV12-3/TRBV12-4
D: -
size: -
J: TRBJ1-2
DNA: TGTGCCAGCAGTTTAGGTATCTATGGCTACACCTTC
CDR3: CASSLGIYGYTF

V: TRBV18
D: TRBD2
size: once
J: TRBJ2-1
DNA: TGTGCCAGCTCACCTTTAGCGGGGAACTACAATGAGCAGTTCTTC
CDR3: CASSPLAGNYNEQFF

V: TRBV11-2
D: -
size: once
J: TRBJ2-5
DNA: TGTGCCAGCAGCTTAGGTGCAACGGGGGGCGGGGAGACCCAGTACTTC
CDR3: CASSLGATGGGETQYF

V: TRBV3-1/TRBV3-2
D: -
size: -
J: TRBJ1-5
DNA: TGTGCCAGCAGCCAAGGAAAGCCCCAGCATTTT
CDR3: CASSQGKPQHF

V: TRBV19
D: -
size: -
J: TRBJ1-5
DNA: TGTGCCAGTAGTGATTACAATCAGCCCCAGCATTTT
CDR3: CASSDYNQPQHF

V: TRBV3-1/TRBV3-2
D: -
size: -
J: TRBJ2-2
DNA: TGTGCCAGCAGCCAAGATAACGTTAGGGTTGGCGGGGAGCTGTTTTTT
CDR3: CASSQDNVRVGGELFF

V: TRBV7-2
D: -
size: -
J: TRBJ2-5
DNA: TGTGCCAGCAGCAAGCTAAGGGGGGTAGAGACCCAGTACTTC
CDR3: CASSKLRGVETQYF

V: TRBV18
D: -
size: -
J: TRBJ2-6
DNA: TGTGCCAGCTCACCCGGGACAGTCTCACCGGGGGCGTCTGGGGCCAACGTCCTGACTTTC
CDR3: CASSPGTVSPGASGANVLTF

V: TRBV3-1/TRBV3-2
D: -
size: -
J: TRBJ2-7
DNA: TGTGCCAGCACCCCAACAACGGGGTCCTACGAGCAGTACTTC
CDR3: CASTPTTGSYEQYF

V: TRBV6-2/TRBV6-3
D: -
size: -
J: TRBJ1-6
DNA: TGTGCCAGCAGCTTGCCCCAGCGGGTCACCCTCCACTTT
CDR3: CASSLPQRVTLHF

V: TRBV27
D: -
size: -
J: TRBJ1-2
DNA: TGTGCCAGCACCCAAGAGGCAGGGTACTATGGCTACACCTTC
CDR3: CASTQEAGYYGYTF

V: TRBV9
D: TRBD2
size: -
J: TRBJ2-5
DNA: TGTGCCAGCAGCCCAGCGATAGCGGGGCAAGAGACCCAGTACTTC
CDR3: CASSPAIAGQETQYF

V: TRBV5-1
D: -
size: -
J: TRBJ2-7
DNA: TGCGCCAGCAGCTCCGGGACTTACGAGCAGTACTTC
CDR3: CASSSGTYEQYF

V: TRBV30
D: -
size: once
J: TRBJ2-7
DNA: TGTGCCTGGATCCCCTGGCAGGGAAGCCACGAGCAGTACTTC
CDR3: CAWIPWQGSHEQYF

V: TRBV2
D: -
size: -
J: TRBJ1-5
DNA: TGTGCCAGCGATTTCTCTCTCAATCAGCCCCAGCATTTT
CDR3: CASDFSLNQPQHF

V: TRBV24-1
D: TRBD1
size: -
J: TRBJ1-1
DNA: TGTGCCACCAGTGATTACAGGGGGAGGGAAGCTTTCTTT
CDR3: CATSDYRGREAFF

V: TRBV7-2
D: TRBD1
size: -
J: TRBJ2-7
DNA: TGTGCCAGCAGCGTACGGACAGGAACCTACGAGCAGTACTTC
CDR3: CASSVRTGTYEQYF

V: TRBV2
D: -
size: -
J: TRBJ1-1
DNA: TGTGCCAGCAGACAGTCCACTGAAGCTTTCTTT
CDR3: CASRQSTEAFF

V: TRBV5-1
D: TRBD1
size: -
J: TRBJ1-1
DNA: TGCGCCAGCAGCAACGGACAGGGGGGTACTGAAGCTTTCTTT
CDR3: CASSNGQGGTEAFF

V: TRBV5-1
D: TRBD1
size: -
J: TRBJ1-1
DNA: TGCGCCAGCAGCTCCGCAGGGGGTCAGAACACTGAAGCTTTCTTT
CDR3: CASSSAGGQNTEAFF

V: TRBV5-1
D: -
size: -
J: TRBJ1-1
DNA: TGCGCCAGCAGCTTGGGTGACAGGAGCACTGAAGCTTTCTTT
CDR3: CASSLGDRSTEAFF

V: TRBV7-2
D: -
size: -
J: TRBJ2-5
DNA: TGTGCCAGCAGCCTGATGGGAGAGACCCAGTACTTC
CDR3: CASSLMGETQYF

V: TRBV12-3/TRBV12-4
D: -
size: -
J: TRBJ1-2
DNA: TGTGCCAGCAGTTTACAGGGTGCCTATGGCTACACCTTC
CDR3: CASSLQGAYGYTF

V: TRBV6-5
D: -
size: -
J: TRBJ1-2
DNA: TGTGCCAGCACCTTAACGGACAGCTATGGCTACACCTTC
CDR3: CASTLTDSYGYTF

V: TRBV12-3/TRBV12-4
D: -
size: -
J: TRBJ2-5
DNA: TGTGCCAGCGGGCCTACTCAAGAGACCCAGTACTTC
CDR3: CASGPTQETQYF

V: TRBV7-2
D: TRBD2
size: -
J: TRBJ2-3
DNA: TGTGCCAGCAGCCCAGGGACTAGCGGTTTTGGTACGCAGTATTTT
CDR3: CASSPGTSGFGTQYF

V: TRBV29-1
D: -
size: -
J: TRBJ1-2
DNA: TGCAGCGTCCGCCGACCCGGAGGCTATGGCTACACCTTC
CDR3: CSVRRPGGYGYTF

V: TRBV28
D: -
size: -
J: TRBJ2-2
DNA: TGTGCCACGCGGACAGACACCGGGGAGCTGTTTTTT
CDR3: CATRTDTGELFF

V: TRBV6-5
D: TRBD2
size: -
J: TRBJ2-2
DNA: TGTGCCACCTGGGGGGGAGGGGAGCTGTTTTTT
CDR3: CATWGGGELFF

V: TRBV5-1
D: -
size: -
J: TRBJ2-1
DNA: TGCGCCAGCAGCTTGGACTCTCCCCCCAATGAGCAGTTCTTC
CDR3: CASSLDSPPNEQFF

V: TRBV5-6
D: -
size: -
J: TRBJ1-3
DNA: TGTGCCAGCAGCTTGGGAGTTCTCTCTGGAAACACCATATATTTT
CDR3: CASSLGVLSGNTIYF

V: TRBV4-2
D: -
size: -
J: TRBJ1-4
DNA: TGTGCCAGCAGCCAGGCCGGGGTAAGGGATGAAAAACTGTTTTTT
CDR3: CASSQAGVRDEKLFF

V: TRBV9
D: TRBD2
size: -
J: TRBJ2-1
DNA: TGTGCCAGCAGCGGGGGACTACCTAGCTCCTACAATGAGCAGTTCTTC
CDR3: CASSGGLPSSYNEQFF

V: TRBV14
D: TRBD1
size: -
J: TRBJ1-1
DNA: TGTGCCAGCAGCCACTGGCAGGGGGGGCACACTGAAGCTTTCTTT
CDR3: CASSHWQGGHTEAFF

V: TRBV18
D: -
size: -
J: TRBJ1-1
DNA: TGTGCCAGCTCAGAGGGCAGGCGATATGAAGCTTTCTTT
CDR3: CASSEGRRYEAFF

V: TRBV27
D: -
size: -
J: TRBJ1-5
DNA: TGTGCCAGCAGTGAACATGGTGTCGGAAAGCCCCAGCATTTT
CDR3: CASSEHGVGKPQHF

V: TRBV6-5
D: -
size: -
J: TRBJ1-1
DNA: TGTGCCAGCAGTTACCTAACAGGGATCGCTGAAGCTTTCTTT
CDR3: CASSYLTGIAEAFF